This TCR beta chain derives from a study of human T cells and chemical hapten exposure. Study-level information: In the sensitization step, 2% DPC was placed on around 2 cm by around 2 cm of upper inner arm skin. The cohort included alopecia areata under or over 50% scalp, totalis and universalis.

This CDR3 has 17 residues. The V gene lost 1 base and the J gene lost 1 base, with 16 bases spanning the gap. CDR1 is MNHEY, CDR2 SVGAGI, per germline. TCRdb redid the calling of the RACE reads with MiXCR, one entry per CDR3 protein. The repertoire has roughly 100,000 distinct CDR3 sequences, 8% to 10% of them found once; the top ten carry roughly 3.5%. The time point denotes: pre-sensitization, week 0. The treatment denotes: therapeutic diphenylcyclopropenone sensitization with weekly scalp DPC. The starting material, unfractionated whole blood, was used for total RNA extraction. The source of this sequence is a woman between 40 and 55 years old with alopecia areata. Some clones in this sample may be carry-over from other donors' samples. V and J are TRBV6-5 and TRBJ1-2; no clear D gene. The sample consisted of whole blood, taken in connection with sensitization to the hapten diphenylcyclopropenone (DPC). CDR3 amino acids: CASSYYSSPRVNYGYTF. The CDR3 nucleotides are TGTGCCAGCAGTTACTACAGCTCACCCCGCGTTAACTATGGCTACACCTTC.